This T cell receptor beta chain was identified in a study of T cells in Graves' hyperthyroidism and ophthalmopathy. Study details: Peripheral blood draws took place at initial diagnosis, ahead of any treatment. Study findings and constraints: Ophthalmopathy was identified by the model a median roughly six months ahead of onset.

Regions amplified from RNA transcripts were the TCR beta CDR3 regions. The HTBI primer set drove a first-round RT-PCR of the TCR CDR3. TCRdb fed the multiplex PCR reads into MiXCR, producing one record per CDR3 protein. This table holds 300,000 to 450,000 distinct CDR3 sequences, more than 20% found once. In its sample, this clonotype was seen a few times. Its antigen is still unknown. The J segment lost 1 base and the V segment lost 6 bases, leaving 7 bases of the junction unmatched. The CDR3 is 15 residues long. Germline loops: CDR1 MNHNS, CDR2 SASEGT. The PBMCs were sourced from fresh peripheral blood (more than 9 ml).

Sequences were obtained from blood. V and J are TRBV6-1 and TRBJ1-1; TRBD1 agrees at 8 bases. This TCR derives from a man between 50 and 59 years old with Graves' hyperthyroidism. Here the CDR3 DNA reads TGTGCCAGCAGCCACAGGGGGTTGGAGAACACTGAAGCTTTCTTT. The encoded protein is CASSHRGLENTEAFF.